The 15 T cell receptor beta chains given below trace back to one sample, sequenced in a study of PD-L1 blockade in urothelial cancer. The repertoire was sequenced with immunoSEQ multiplex PCR; TCRdb's copy has only in-frame clones and lacks some. Here the sample spans tens of thousands of clones, about nine tenths being singletons. The sample was PBMCs, taken around atezolizumab (anti-PD-L1) treatment. Source of these receptors: a woman aged 70-85 years with urothelial cancer.

The chain links TRBV4-2 to TRBJ2-2; weak D call: TRBD1 (6 bases). Trimming cost V 5 bases and J 5 bases, with 12 bases left between them. Germline loops: CDR1 LGHNA, CDR2 YNFKEQ. The CDR3 is 14 residues long. CDR3 in amino acids: CASSASGTTGELFF. The CDR3, as DNA: TGTGCCAGCAGCGCCTCCGGGACAACCGGGGAGCTGTTTTTT.

The CDR3 is CASSLQEYESYEQYF. CDR3 DNA: TGTGCCAGCAGTCTACAGGAGTATGAATCTTACGAGCAGTACTTC. The rearrangement links TRBV6-1 to TRBJ2-7, with a tentative D call TRBD1 (5 bases). The CDR3 contains 15 residues. Per the germline V gene, CDR1 is MNHNS and CDR2 is SASEGT. V was shortened by 5 bases and J by 4 bases, with 18 bases between the two germline ends.

This chain joins TRBV5-1 and TRBJ2-2; TRBD1 matches 10 bases. The germline CDR1 and CDR2 sequences are SGHRS and YFSETQ. V gave up 7 bases and J gave up 2 bases; unmatched junction bases: 5. CDR3 length equals 15 residues. DNA for the CDR3: TGCGCCAGCGGGGGACAGGGGCCTAACACCGGGGAGCTGTTTTTT. Protein: CASGGQGPNTGELFF.

V and J are TRBV28 and TRBJ2-7; TRBD2 matches at 11 bases. V was clipped by 5 bases and J by 3 bases; unmatched bases: 9. The CDR3 spans 16 residues. Per the germline V gene, CDR1 is MDHEN and CDR2 is SYDVKM. This CDR3 is CASSPPGLAAIYEQYF. The CDR3 DNA reads TGTGCCAGCAGTCCCCCGGGACTAGCGGCGATCTACGAGCAGTACTTC.

Concerning this clone: The junction departs from the called germline gene at one end, perhaps through a read error. CDR3 amino acids: CASTLGTDNQPQHF. CDR3 in DNA: TGTGCCAGCACTTTAGGGACAGACAATCAGCCCCAGCATTTT. V gene TRBV28 combines with J gene TRBJ1-5; 7 nucleotides agree with TRBD1. Germline lookup yields CDR1 MDHEN and CDR2 SYDVKM. This CDR3 spans 14 amino acids.

DNA of the CDR3: TGTGCCATCAATCCGGGACAGGGGTGGGGAAATGAGCAGTTCTTC. It specifies CAINPGQGWGNEQFF. The J gene is TRBJ2-1, the V gene TRBV10-3, with 10 bases that match TRBD1. This CDR3 comprises 15 residues. The V segment lost 7 bases and the J segment 7 bases; nucleotides outside the gene matches: 10. Germline CDR1 reads ENHRY; CDR2 reads SYGVKD.

V is TRBV9 and J is TRBJ2-1; D remains unclear. From germline, CDR1 is SGDLS and CDR2 YYNGEE. The V end was cut by 0 bases, the J end by 0 bases, with 7 bases between. The CDR3 runs to 15 residues. CDR3 bases: TGTGCCAGCAGCGTAGGTGCGTTCTCCTACAATGAGCAGTTCTTC. Translating gives CASSVGAFSYNEQFF.

The chain combines TRBV7-2 with TRBJ2-5; perhaps TRBD2 as D (5 bases). The germline gives CDR1 SGHTA, CDR2 FQGNSA. The germline V and J ends were trimmed by 0 bases and 3 bases, with 8 bases remaining between them. The CDR3 consists of 14 residues. CDR3 nucleotide sequence: TGTGCCAGCAGCTTAGCGCGGAGGAAAGAGACCCAGTACTTC. It codes for CASSLARRKETQYF.

The CDR3 loop is CASSLLGRVYSEAFF. The DNA of the CDR3 is TGCGCCAGCAGCTTGCTGGGCAGGGTCTATTCTGAAGCTTTCTTT. The genes are TRBV5-1 and TRBJ1-1; TRBD1 might be the D (5 bases). The germline V gene has CDR1 SGHRS and CDR2 YFSETQ. Between the trimmed V and J ends, which lost 1 base and 6 bases, there was a span of 16 bases. This CDR3 is built from 15 residues. The full variable domain, its missing parts supplied by reference TRBV5-1 and TRBJ1-1, is KAGVTQTPRYLIKTRGQQVTLSCSPISGHRSVSWYQQTPGQGLQFLFEYFSETQRNKGNFPGRFSGRQFSNSRSEMNVSTLELGDSALYLCASSLLGRVYSEAFFGQGTRLTVV.

The chain recombines TRBV7-7 with TRBJ1-4, with D perhaps TRBD1 (6 bases). The CDR3 is made up of 15 amino acids. The germline V gene encodes CDR1 SSHAT and CDR2 FNYEAQ (reference sequence). V lost 1 base, J lost 3 bases, and 9 bases lay in between. CDR3 protein: CASSLGGGANEKLFF. CDR3 nucleotides: TGTGCCAGCAGCTTAGGAGGGGGGGCTAATGAAAAACTGTTTTTT.

The genes are TRBV29-1 and TRBJ2-1; 14 positions agree with TRBD2. Per the germline V gene, CDR1 is SQVTM and CDR2 is ANQGSEA. The CDR3 runs 19 residues. V lost 6 bases and J lost 0; bases outside the gene matches: 13. The CDR3 nucleotides read TGCAGCGTCCCCGGGACTAGCGGGAGCCCCCAAAGCTCCTACAATGAGCAGTTCTTC. As protein: CSVPGTSGSPQSSYNEQFF.

The chain joins TRBV7-2 to TRBJ1-5, with D possibly TRBD1 on 6 matching bases. The CDR3 totals 15 residues. Germline-derived CDR1 and CDR2 are SGHTA and FQGNSA. V lost 8 bases, J lost 4 bases, and 18 bases lay in between. For the CDR3, the DNA is TGTGCCAGCGCCGGTGTGGGGGGGCGAAATCAGCCCCAGCATTTT. Protein product: CASAGVGGRNQPQHF.

This clone has just a few counts. The chain combines TRBV14 with TRBJ2-1, with D unclear. Germline lookup yields CDR1 SGHDN and CDR2 FVKESK. The CDR3 is 16 amino acids. V was clipped by 0 bases and J by 2 bases, with 11 bases between them. The CDR3 bases are TGTGCCAGCAGCCAAGAAGGAGTAGGTACCTACAATGAGCAGTTCTTC. This encodes CASSQEGVGTYNEQFF.

V usage is TRBV4-3 and J usage is TRBJ1-5; D gene ambiguous. The V end lost 0 bases, the J end lost 5 bases, and 11 bases lay between the germline ends. This CDR3 region has 15 residues. Germline V gene sequence: CDR1 LGHNA, CDR2 YSLEER. CDR3 residues: CASSQDIQDYQPQHF. The CDR3 DNA sequence: TGCGCCAGCAGCCAAGATATACAAGACTATCAGCCCCAGCATTTT.

About this clone: This sample also contains other DNA sequences that code for the same CDR3. The V gene is TRBV5-1, the J gene TRBJ1-3, with no clear D. The germline V and J ends were trimmed by 0 bases and 0 bases, with 7 bases remaining between them. This CDR3 is 15 amino acids long. The germline V gene has CDR1 SGHRS and CDR2 YFSETQ. The CDR3: CASSLAGGSGNTIYF. DNA for the CDR3: TGCGCCAGCAGCTTGGCCGGAGGCTCTGGAAACACCATATATTTT.